This T cell receptor beta chain emerged from a study of beta chain features in type 1 diabetes. Study in general: The study found patients and healthy donors alike in age, gender and cell yields. Whole-study results and caveats: TCRB CDR3 length was moderately but significantly reduced in all four CD4+ subsets of Type 1 diabetes patients.

Expressed TCRB transcripts were sequenced, since all the RNA that had been isolated was reverse transcribed. Naive, central memory and regulatory T cell samples yielded around 3.6 million reads on average. Measured with immunoSEQ multiplex PCR; TCRdb has only the in-frame clones, and not every one. The table has a few hundred thousand clones, approximately 16% seen once. This clone was seen a few times. The antigen remains undetermined. Sequencing was performed on naive CD4+ T cells from blood. The TCR comes from a man aged 25-45 years with type 1 diabetes.

The CDR3 nucleotides read TGTGCCAGCAGCCTAAGGCAGCGGCAAGAGACCCAGTACTTC. It translates to CASSLRQRQETQYF. This chain connects TRBV14 to TRBJ2-5; maybe TRBD2 (5 bases). This CDR3 comprises 14 residues. The V end lost 4 bases, the J end lost 2 bases, and 11 bases lay between the germline ends. Germline assignment: CDR1 SGHDN and CDR2 FVKESK.